This entry concerns a single T cell receptor beta chain. No antigen is known for it. This sample is drawn from a study of vaccination effects on CD4 cells after COVID-19. Sequencing was performed with immunoSEQ multiplex PCR; in TCRdb, only in-frame clones are kept and a portion is missing. The sample has 45,000 or so clones; roughly four fifths are singletons. V dropped 10 bases and J dropped 2; count of bases not matched to a gene: 7. Germline CDR1 reads SGHAT; CDR2 reads FQNNGV. The CDR3 length is 14 residues. At the end of about ten days of culture, CD4+ T cells were isolated. V usage is TRBV11-2 and J usage is TRBJ2-4, with 8 bases fitting TRBD1. The sequence was obtained from a human donor who had a prior SARS-CoV-2 infection. The sample consisted of CD4+ T cells from PBMCs cultured without peptide, taken before COVID-19 vaccination. The CDR3 is CATNPRGPKNIQYF. The CDR3 region has the DNA TGTGCCACCAACCCCAGGGGGCCCAAAAACATTCAGTACTTC. Using reference TRBV11-2 and TRBJ2-4 for the parts outside the CDR3, the full variable domain is EAGVAQSPRYKIIEKRQSVAFWCNPISGHATLYWYQQILGQGPKLLIQFQNNGVVDDSQLPKDRFSAERLKGVDSTLKIQPAKLEDSAVYLCATNPRGPKNIQYFGAGTRLSVL.